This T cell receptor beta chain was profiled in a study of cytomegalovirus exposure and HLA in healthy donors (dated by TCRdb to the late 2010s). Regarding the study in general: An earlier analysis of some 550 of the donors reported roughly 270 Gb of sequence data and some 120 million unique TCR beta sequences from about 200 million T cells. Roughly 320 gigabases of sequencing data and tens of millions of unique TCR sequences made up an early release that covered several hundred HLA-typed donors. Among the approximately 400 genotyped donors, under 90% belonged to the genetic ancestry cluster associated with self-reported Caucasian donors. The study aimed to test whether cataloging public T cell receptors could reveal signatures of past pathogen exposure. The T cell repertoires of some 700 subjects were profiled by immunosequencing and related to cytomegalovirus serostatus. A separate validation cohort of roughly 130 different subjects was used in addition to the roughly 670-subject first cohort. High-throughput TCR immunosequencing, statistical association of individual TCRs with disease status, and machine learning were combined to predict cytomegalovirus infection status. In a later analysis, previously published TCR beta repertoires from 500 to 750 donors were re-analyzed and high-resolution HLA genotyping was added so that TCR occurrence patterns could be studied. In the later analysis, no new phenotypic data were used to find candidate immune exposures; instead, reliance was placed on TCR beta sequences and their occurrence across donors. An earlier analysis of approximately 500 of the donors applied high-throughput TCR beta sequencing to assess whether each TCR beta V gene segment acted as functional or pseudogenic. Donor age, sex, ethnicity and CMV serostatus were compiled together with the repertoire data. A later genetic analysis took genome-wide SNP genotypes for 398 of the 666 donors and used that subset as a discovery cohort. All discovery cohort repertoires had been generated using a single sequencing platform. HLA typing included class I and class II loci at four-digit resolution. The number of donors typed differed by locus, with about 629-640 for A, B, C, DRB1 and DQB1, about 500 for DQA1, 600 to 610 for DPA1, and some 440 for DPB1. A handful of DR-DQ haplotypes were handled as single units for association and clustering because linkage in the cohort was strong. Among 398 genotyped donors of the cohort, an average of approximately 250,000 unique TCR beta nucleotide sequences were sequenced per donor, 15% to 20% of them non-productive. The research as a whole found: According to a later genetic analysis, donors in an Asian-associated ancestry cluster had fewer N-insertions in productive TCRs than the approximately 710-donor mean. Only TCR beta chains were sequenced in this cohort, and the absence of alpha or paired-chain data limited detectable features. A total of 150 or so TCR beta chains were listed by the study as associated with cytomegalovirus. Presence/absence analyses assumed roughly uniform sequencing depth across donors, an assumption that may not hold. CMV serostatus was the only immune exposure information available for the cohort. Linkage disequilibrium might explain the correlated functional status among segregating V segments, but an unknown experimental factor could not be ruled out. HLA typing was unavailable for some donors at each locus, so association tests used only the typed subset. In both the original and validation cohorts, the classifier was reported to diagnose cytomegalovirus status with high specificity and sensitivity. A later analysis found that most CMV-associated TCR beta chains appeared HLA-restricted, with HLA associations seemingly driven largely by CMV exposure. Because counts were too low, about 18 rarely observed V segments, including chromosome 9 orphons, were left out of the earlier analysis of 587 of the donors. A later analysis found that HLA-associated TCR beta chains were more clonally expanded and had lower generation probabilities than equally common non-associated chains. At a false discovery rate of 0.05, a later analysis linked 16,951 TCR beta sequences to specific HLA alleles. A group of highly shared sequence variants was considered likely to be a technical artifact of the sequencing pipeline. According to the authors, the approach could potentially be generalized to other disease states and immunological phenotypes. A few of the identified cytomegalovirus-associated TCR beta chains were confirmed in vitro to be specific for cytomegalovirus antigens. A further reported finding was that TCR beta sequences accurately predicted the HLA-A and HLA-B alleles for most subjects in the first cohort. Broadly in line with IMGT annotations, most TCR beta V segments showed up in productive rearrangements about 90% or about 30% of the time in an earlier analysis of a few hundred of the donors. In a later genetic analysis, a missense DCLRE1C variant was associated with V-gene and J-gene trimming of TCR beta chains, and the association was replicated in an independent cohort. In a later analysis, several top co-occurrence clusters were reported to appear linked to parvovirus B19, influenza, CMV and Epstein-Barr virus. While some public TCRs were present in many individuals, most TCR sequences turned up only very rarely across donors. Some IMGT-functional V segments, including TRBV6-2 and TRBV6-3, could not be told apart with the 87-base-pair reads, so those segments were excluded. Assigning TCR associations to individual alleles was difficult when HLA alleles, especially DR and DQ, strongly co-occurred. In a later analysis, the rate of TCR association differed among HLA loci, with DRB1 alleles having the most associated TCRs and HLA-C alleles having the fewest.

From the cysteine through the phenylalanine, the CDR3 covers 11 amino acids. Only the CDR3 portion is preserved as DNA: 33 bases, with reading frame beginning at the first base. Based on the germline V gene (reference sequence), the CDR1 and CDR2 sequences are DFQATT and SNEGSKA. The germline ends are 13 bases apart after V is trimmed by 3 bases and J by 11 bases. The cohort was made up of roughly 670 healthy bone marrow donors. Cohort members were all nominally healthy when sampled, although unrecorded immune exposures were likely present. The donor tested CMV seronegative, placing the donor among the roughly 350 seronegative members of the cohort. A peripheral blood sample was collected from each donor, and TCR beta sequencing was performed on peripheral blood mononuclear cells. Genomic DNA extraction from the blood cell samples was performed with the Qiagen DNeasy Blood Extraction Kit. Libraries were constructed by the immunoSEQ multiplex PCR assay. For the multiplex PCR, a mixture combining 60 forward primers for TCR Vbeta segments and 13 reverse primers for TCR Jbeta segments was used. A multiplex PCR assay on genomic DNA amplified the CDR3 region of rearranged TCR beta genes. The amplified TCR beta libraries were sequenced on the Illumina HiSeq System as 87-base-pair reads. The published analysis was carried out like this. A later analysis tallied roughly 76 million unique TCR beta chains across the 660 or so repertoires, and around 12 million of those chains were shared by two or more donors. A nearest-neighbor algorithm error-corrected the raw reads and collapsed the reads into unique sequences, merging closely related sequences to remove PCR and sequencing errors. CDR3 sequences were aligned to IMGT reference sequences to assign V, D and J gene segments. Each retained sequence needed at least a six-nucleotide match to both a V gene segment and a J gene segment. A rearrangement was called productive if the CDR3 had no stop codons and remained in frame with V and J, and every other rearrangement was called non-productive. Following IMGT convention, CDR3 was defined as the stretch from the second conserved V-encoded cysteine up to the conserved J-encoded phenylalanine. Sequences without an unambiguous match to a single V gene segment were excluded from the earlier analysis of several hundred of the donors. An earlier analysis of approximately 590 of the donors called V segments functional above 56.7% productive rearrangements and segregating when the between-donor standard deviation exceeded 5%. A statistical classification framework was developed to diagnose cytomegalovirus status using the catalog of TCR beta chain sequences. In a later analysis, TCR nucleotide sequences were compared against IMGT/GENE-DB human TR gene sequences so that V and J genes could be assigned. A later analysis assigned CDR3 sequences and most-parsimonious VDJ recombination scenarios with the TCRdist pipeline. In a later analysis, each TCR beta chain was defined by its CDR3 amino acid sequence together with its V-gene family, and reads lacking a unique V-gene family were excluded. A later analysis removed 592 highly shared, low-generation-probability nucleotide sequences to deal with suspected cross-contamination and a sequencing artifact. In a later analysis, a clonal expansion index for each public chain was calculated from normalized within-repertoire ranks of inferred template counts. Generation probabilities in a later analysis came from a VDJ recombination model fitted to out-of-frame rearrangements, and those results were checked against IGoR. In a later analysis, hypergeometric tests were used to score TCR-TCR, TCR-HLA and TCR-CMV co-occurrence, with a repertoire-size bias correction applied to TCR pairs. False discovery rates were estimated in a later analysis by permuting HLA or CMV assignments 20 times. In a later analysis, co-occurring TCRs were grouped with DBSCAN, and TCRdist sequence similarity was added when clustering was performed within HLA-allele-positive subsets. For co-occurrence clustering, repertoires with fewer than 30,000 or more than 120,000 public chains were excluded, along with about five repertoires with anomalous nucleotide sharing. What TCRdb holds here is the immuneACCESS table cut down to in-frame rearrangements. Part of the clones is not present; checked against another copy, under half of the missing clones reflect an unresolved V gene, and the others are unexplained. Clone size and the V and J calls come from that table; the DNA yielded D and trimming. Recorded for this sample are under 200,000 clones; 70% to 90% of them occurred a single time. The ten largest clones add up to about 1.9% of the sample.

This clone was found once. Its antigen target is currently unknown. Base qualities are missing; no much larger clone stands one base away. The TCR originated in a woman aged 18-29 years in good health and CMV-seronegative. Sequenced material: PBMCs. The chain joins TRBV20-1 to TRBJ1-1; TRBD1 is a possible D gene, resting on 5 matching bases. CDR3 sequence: CSASAGTRAFF. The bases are TGCAGTGCTAGCGCGGGGACGCGGGCTTTCTTT.